The 2 T cell receptor beta chains below were found in one sample sequenced in a study of OX40 agonist ivuxolimab in advanced cancers. Sequencing used immunoSEQ multiplex PCR; TCRdb keeps in-frame clones, though not all of them. Here the sample spans 80,000 to 95,000 clones, approximately 90% being singletons. This material consisted of CD4+ or CD8+ T cells sorted from blood, taken in a trial of the OX40 agonist ivuxolimab. The receptors come from an adult with an advanced solid tumor such as melanoma, head and neck, liver or kidney cancer.

About this clone: This same CDR3 is encoded by further DNA sequences in the sample. This chain connects TRBV7-9 to TRBJ2-3; D gene uncertain. This CDR3 region has 10 residues. V dropped 3 bases and J dropped 9 bases, with 4 bases sitting between them. CDR1 is SEHNR, CDR2 FQNEAQ, per germline (reference sequence). CDR3 amino acids: CASSLDTQYF. The CDR3 DNA is TGTGCCAGCAGCTTGGACACGCAGTATTTT. Based on the CDR3 plus reference TRBV7-9 and TRBJ2-3, the full variable domain is DTGVSQNPRHKITKRGQNVTFRCDPISEHNRLYWYRQTLGQGPEFLTYFQNEAQLEKSRLLSDRFSAERPKGSFSTLEIQRTEQGDSAMYLCASSLDTQYFGPGTRLTVL.

The CDR3: CASSSLTGPTEAFF. In nucleotides, the CDR3 is TGTGCCAGCAGCTCATTGACAGGCCCCACTGAAGCTTTCTTT. V is TRBV5-4 and J is TRBJ1-1; D may be TRBD1 (6 bases). This CDR3 is 14 amino acids long. Per germline, CDR1 SGHNT and CDR2 YYREEE (reference sequence). Trimming took 3 bases from V and 4 from J, leaving 13 bases between them. Full variable domain (rest looked up from reference TRBV5-4 and TRBJ1-1): ETGVTQSPTHLIKTRGQQVTLRCSSQSGHNTVSWYQQALGQGPQFIFQYYREEENGRGNFPPRFSGLQFPNYSSELNVNALELDDSALYLCASSSLTGPTEAFFGQGTRLTVV.